This paragraph reports one TCR beta chain. The antigen is not known. The data were obtained in a study of cytomegalovirus exposure and HLA in healthy donors. Study results and caveats: Previously analyzed data showed that most TCR beta V segments were productive at a frequency of about 87% or about 30%. Later analysis revealed greater clonal expansion in HLA-associated TCR beta chains than in equally common others. When analyzed later, a missense DCLRE1C variant was found to be linked to TCR beta V- and J-gene trimming.

V was clipped by 1 base and J by 6 bases, with 12 bases between them. In germline, CDR1 is LGHNA, CDR2 YSLEER. The CDR3 is 14 residues long. Vbeta (60) and Jbeta (13) primers were used in the PCR. How the authors handled the data: In a later analysis, the count reached some 83 million unique TCR beta chains, with 10 million to 14 million shared. Repertoires were generated with immunoSEQ multiplex PCR, while TCRdb's copy carries only in-frame clones and drops some. D and trimming were read from the DNA, whereas the V and J calls and clone size are those reported in that table. This sample carries around 130,000 clones, roughly three fifths of them seen once, and the ten largest clones take around 1.9%.

The sequence derives from a male donor in good health and CMV-seronegative. V and J are TRBV4-3 and TRBJ1-1, with D uncertain. The source material was PBMCs. The CDR3 bases are TGCGCCAGCAGCCAAGGGGCCCTCCGCGCTGAAGCTTTCTTT. It yields the protein CASSQGALRAEAFF.